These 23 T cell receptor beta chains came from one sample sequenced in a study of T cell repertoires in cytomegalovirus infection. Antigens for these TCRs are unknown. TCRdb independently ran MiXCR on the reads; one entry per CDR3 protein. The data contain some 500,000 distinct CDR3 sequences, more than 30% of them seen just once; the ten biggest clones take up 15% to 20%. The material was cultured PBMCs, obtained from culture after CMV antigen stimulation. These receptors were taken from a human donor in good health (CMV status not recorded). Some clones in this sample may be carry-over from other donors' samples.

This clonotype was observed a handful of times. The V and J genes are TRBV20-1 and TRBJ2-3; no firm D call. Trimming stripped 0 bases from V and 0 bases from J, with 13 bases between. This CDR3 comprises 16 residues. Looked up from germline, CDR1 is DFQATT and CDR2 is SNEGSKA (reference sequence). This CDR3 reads CSARDAENTSTDTQYF. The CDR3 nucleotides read TGCAGTGCTAGAGATGCGGAAAACACTAGCACAGATACGCAGTATTTT.

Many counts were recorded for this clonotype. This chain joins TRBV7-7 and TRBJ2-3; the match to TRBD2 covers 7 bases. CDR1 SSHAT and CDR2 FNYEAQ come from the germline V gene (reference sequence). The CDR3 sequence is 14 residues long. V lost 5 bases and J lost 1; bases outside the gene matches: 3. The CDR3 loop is CASSPRGGTDTQYF. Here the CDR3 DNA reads TGTGCCAGCAGCCCCCGGGGGGGCACAGATACGCAGTATTTT.

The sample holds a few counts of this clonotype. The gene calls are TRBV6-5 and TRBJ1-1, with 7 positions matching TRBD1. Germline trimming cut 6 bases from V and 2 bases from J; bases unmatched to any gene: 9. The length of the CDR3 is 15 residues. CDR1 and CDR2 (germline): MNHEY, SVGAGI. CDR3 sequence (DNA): TGTGCCAGCAGGCACCCTGACAGGGTAAACACTGAAGCTTTCTTT. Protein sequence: CASRHPDRVNTEAFF.

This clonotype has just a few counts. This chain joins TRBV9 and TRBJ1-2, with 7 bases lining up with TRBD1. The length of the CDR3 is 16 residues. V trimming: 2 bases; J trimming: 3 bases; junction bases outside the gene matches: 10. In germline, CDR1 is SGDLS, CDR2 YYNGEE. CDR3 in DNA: TGTGCCAGCAGCGTCTTCGACAGGGTGGGCGACTATGGCTACACCTTC. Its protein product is CASSVFDRVGDYGYTF.

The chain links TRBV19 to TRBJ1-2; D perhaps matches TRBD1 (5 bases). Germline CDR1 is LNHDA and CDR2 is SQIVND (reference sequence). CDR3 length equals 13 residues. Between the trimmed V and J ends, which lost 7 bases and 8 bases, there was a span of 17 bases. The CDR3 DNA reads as TGTGCCAGTATTGGGCGACAGCAAGGCGGCTACACCTTC. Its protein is CASIGRQQGGYTF.

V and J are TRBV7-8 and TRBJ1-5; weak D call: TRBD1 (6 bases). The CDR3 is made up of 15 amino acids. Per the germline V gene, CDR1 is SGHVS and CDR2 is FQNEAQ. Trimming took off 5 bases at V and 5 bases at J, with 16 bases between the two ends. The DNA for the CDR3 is TGTGCCAGCAGCCCCCGGGACATGATCTATCAGCCCCAGCATTTT. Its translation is CASSPRDMIYQPQHF.

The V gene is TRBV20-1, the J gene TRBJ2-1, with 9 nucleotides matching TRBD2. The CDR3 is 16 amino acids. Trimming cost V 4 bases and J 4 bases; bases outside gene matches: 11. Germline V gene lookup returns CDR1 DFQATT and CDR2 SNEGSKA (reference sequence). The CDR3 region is CSANRVAGASYNEQFF. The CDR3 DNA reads TGCAGTGCTAATCGGGTAGCGGGGGCCTCTTACAATGAGCAGTTCTTC.

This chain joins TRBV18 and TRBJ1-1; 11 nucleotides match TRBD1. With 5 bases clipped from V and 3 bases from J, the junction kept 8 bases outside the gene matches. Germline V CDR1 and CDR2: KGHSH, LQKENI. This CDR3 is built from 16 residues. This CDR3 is CASSEGQGAVYTEAFF. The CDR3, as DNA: TGTGCCAGCTCAGAAGGACAGGGGGCGGTCTACACTGAAGCTTTCTTT.

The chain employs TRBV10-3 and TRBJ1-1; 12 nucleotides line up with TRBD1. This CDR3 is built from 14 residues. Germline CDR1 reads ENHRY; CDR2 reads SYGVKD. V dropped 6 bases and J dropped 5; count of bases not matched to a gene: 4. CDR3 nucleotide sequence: TGTGCCATCAGGGGACAGGGGGCGTTAACTGAAGCTTTCTTT. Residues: CAIRGQGALTEAFF.

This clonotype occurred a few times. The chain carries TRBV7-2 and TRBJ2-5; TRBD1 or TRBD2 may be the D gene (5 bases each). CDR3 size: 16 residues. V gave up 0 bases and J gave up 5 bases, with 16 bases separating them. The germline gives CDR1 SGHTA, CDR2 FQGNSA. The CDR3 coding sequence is TGTGCCAGCAGCTTAGCAGCGCAGGGCGGGCAGGAGACCCAGTACTTC. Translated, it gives CASSLAAQGGQETQYF.

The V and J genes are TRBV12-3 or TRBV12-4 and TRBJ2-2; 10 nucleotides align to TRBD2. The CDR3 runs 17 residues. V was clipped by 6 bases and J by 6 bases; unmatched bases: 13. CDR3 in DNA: TGTGCCAGCAGCCGTACCGGGCTAGCGGGAGATCCCGGGGAGCTGTTTTTT. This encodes CASSRTGLAGDPGELFF.

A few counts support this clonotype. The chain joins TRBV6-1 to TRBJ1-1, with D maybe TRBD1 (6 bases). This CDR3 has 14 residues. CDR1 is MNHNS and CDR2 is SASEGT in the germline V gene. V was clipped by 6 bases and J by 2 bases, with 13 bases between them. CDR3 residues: CASRHDRFNTEAFF. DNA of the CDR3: TGTGCCAGCAGACACGACAGGTTTAACACTGAAGCTTTCTTT.

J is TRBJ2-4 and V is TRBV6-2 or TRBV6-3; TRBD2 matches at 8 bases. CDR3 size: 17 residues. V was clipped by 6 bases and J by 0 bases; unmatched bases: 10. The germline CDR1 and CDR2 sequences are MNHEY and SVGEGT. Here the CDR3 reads CASRPLTSDEAKNIQYF. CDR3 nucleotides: TGTGCCAGCAGACCCCTGACTAGCGACGAAGCCAAAAACATTCAGTACTTC.

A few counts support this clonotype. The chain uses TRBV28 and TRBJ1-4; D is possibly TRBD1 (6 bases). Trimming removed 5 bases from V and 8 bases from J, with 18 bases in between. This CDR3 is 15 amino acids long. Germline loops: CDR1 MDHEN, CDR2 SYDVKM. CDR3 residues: CASSPLGALGEKLFF. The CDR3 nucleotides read TGTGCCAGCAGTCCCCTGGGGGCCCTTGGGGAAAAACTGTTTTTT.

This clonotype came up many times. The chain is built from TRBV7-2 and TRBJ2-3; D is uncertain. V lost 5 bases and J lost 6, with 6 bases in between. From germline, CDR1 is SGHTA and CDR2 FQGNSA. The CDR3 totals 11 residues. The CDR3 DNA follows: TGTGCCAGCAGCCAGTCCGATACGCAGTATTTT. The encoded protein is CASSQSDTQYF. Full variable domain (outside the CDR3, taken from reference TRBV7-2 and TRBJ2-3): GAGVSQSPSNKVTEKGKDVELRCDPISGHTALYWYRQSLGQGLEFLIYFQGNSAPDKSGLPSDRFSAERTGGSVSTLTIQRTQQEDSAVYLCASSQSDTQYFGPGTRLTVL.

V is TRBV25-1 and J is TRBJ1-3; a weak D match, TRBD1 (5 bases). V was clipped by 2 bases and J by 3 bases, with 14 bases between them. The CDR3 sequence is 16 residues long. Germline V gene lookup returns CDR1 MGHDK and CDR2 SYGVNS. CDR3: CASSEPGRQDGNTIYF. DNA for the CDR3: TGTGCCAGCAGTGAACCGGGACGTCAGGATGGAAACACCATATATTTT.

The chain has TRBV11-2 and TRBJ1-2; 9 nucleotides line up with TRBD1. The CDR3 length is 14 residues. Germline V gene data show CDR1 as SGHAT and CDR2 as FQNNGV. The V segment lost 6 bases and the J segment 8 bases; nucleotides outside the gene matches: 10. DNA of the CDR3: TGTGCCAGCAGTCCCGGGGACAGGGCTGGAGGCTACACCTTC. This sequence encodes CASSPGDRAGGYTF.

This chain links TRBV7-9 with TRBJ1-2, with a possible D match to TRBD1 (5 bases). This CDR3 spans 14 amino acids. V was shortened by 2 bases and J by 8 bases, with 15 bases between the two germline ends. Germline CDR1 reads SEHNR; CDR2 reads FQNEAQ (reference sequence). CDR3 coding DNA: TGTGCCAGCAGCTTAAGTGTCAGGGACGGCGGCTACACCTTC. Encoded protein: CASSLSVRDGGYTF.

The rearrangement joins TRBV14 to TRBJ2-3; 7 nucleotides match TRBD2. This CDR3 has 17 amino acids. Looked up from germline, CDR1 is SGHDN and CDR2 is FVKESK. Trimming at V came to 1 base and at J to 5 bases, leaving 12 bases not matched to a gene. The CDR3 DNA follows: TGTGCCAGCAGCCAAGTATTTGGGAGGGCTTCGGAAGATACGCAGTATTTT. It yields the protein CASSQVFGRASEDTQYF.

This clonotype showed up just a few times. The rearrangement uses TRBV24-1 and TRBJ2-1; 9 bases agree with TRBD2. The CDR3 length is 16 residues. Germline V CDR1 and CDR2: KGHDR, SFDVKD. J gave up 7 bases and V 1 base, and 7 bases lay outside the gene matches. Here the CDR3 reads CATSDLALSGSNEQFF. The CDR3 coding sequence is TGTGCCACCAGTGATTTAGCCCTTAGCGGGAGTAATGAGCAGTTCTTC.

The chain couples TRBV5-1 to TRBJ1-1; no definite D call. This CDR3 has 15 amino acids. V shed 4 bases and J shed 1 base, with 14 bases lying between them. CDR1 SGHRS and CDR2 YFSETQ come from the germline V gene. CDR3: CASSLGPRQNTEAFF. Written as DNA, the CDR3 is TGCGCCAGCAGCCTGGGCCCTCGGCAGAACACTGAAGCTTTCTTT.

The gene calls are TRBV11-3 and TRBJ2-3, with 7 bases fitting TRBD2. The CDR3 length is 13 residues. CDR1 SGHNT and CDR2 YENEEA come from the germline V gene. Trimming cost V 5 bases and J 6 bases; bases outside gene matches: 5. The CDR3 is CASSHGTTDTQYF. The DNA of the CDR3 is TGTGCCAGCAGCCACGGGACTACCGATACGCAGTATTTT.

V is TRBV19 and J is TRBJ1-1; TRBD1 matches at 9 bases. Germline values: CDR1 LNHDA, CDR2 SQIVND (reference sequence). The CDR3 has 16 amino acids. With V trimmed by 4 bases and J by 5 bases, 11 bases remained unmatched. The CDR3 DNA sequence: TGTGCCAGTAGTAGGTCACCGGGACAGGGTAAAACTGAAGCTTTCTTT. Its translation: CASSRSPGQGKTEAFF.